Below, 15 T cell receptor beta chains from the same sample are listed, as sequenced in a study of human T cells and chemical hapten exposure. In TCRdb, the 5' RACE reads were re-called with MiXCR into one record per CDR3 protein. Of tens of thousands of distinct CDR3 sequences listed, roughly 15% are singletons. Whole blood that had not been fractionated was the source of extracted total RNA. Source of these receptors: a female donor in good health.

The V call is TRBV20-1, the J call TRBJ2-1; the D gene is possibly TRBD2 (6 bases). The germline V and J ends were trimmed by 6 bases and 8 bases, with 17 bases remaining between them. CDR3 size: 13 residues. CDR1 and CDR2 from the germline V gene are DFQATT and SNEGSKA (reference sequence). Here the CDR3 reads CSAGARRGYEQFF. Here the CDR3 DNA reads TGCAGTGCCGGGGCTAGGAGGGGCTATGAGCAGTTCTTC.

The chain links TRBV3-1 to TRBJ2-1; tentatively, D is TRBD2 (6 bases). Germline V gene lookup returns CDR1 LGHDT and CDR2 YNNKEL (reference sequence). Trimming removed 0 bases at V and 4 bases at J, with 16 bases between. This CDR3 spans 17 amino acids. The chain's CDR3 is CASSQEITGDGYNEQFF. The CDR3 DNA reads TGTGCCAGCAGCCAAGAAATAACGGGAGATGGATACAATGAGCAGTTCTTC.

This chain links TRBV7-8 with TRBJ1-1; D not certain. CDR3 length equals 15 residues. Trimming removed 2 bases at V and 0 bases at J, with 10 bases between. Germline values: CDR1 SGHVS, CDR2 FQNEAQ. The CDR3 DNA follows: TGTGCCAGCAGCTTACACAGTTTAATGAACACTGAAGCTTTCTTT. It specifies CASSLHSLMNTEAFF.

This clonotype has just a few counts. The gene calls are TRBV20-1 and TRBJ2-3, with 9 bases identical to TRBD2. Germline loops: CDR1 DFQATT, CDR2 SNEGSKA (reference sequence). The CDR3 is 15 residues long. Losses at the gene ends were 6 bases for V and 1 base for J; bases not matched to a gene: 8. The CDR3 spells CSAIRSGSGTDTQYF. The CDR3 bases are TGCAGTGCCATTCGTAGCGGGAGCGGCACAGATACGCAGTATTTT.

In its sample, this clonotype was seen many times. The rearrangement joins TRBV18 to TRBJ1-1; D not resolved. This CDR3 region has 13 residues. The germline CDR1 and CDR2 sequences are KGHSH and LQKENI. V was clipped by 0 bases and J by 8 bases, with 10 bases between them. The CDR3 spells CASSPPLVSEAFF. The CDR3 DNA is TGTGCCAGCTCACCACCTCTAGTCAGCGAAGCTTTCTTT.

The rearrangement joins TRBV19 to TRBJ2-1; D gene unclear. The CDR3 is made up of 12 amino acids. Germline values: CDR1 LNHDA, CDR2 SQIVND (reference sequence). The V end was cut by 2 bases, the J end by 5 bases, with 4 bases between. This chain's CDR3 is CASSIQDNEQFF. CDR3 DNA sequence: TGTGCCAGTAGTATACAAGACAATGAGCAGTTCTTC. Using reference TRBV19 and TRBJ2-1 for the parts outside the CDR3, the full variable domain is DGGITQSPKYLFRKEGQNVTLSCEQNLNHDAMYWYRQDPGQGLRLIYYSQIVNDFQKGDIAEGYSVSREKKESFPLTVTSAQKNPTAFYLCASSIQDNEQFFGPGTRLTVL.

The V and J genes are TRBV20-1 and TRBJ1-5; no firm D call. The CDR3 has 15 amino acids. The ends were cut back, 5 bases at V and 1 base at J, with 15 bases in the middle. Germline CDR1 DFQATT, CDR2 SNEGSKA (reference sequence). CDR3 sequence: CSAESGVGSNQPQHF. As DNA, the CDR3 is TGCAGTGCTGAGAGTGGGGTGGGAAGCAATCAGCCCCAGCATTTT.

This clonotype has just a few counts. The chain has TRBV18 and TRBJ2-7; 9 nucleotides align to TRBD1. Trimming removed 4 bases from V and 4 bases from J; junction bases left unmatched: 5. From germline, CDR1 is KGHSH and CDR2 LQKENI. The CDR3 sequence is 14 residues long. CDR3 amino acids: CASSLGTGQYEQYF. CDR3 DNA: TGTGCCAGCTCACTCGGGACAGGGCAGTACGAGCAGTACTTC.

The CDR3 coding sequence is TGTGCCAGCAGTAATACCTGGGATGAGCAGTTCTTC. As protein: CASSNTWDEQFF. V usage is TRBV6-2 or TRBV6-3 and J usage is TRBJ2-1; no firm D call. With 5 bases removed from V and 8 bases from J, the gap between germline ends came to 10 bases. The CDR3 has 12 residues. The germline V gene has CDR1 MNHEY and CDR2 SVGEGT.

V gene TRBV2 combines with J gene TRBJ2-7, with TRBD2 matching over 7 bases. The germline V gene encodes CDR1 SNHLY and CDR2 FYNNEI. CDR3 length equals 16 residues. The V segment lost 2 bases and the J segment 0 bases; nucleotides outside the gene matches: 7. The CDR3 DNA follows: TGTGCCAGCAGTGAAATAGGGCGGGGGAGCTCCTACGAGCAGTACTTC. Translated: CASSEIGRGSSYEQYF.

This chain connects TRBV6-1 to TRBJ2-7; 8 nucleotides align to TRBD1. This CDR3 has 16 amino acids. Germline V lookup: CDR1 MNHNS, CDR2 SASEGT. The V and J ends lost 2 bases and 1 base, in that order; junction bases with no gene match: 7. Here the CDR3 DNA reads TGTGCCAGCAGTGAAAGTGAAGGGACAGGTTCCTACGAGCAGTACTTC. This gives the protein CASSESEGTGSYEQYF.

This clonotype has more than one count but fewer than ten. This chain connects TRBV6-2 or TRBV6-3 to TRBJ1-5; D is possibly TRBD1 (5 bases). Trimming removed 0 bases at V and 7 bases at J, with 10 bases between. CDR3 length equals 14 residues. Germline CDR1 reads MNHEY; CDR2 reads SVGEGT. CDR3 loop: CASSYSRGVQPQHF. The CDR3 DNA follows: TGTGCCAGCAGTTACTCGCGAGGGGTGCAGCCCCAGCATTTT.

This clonotype turned up a few times. The V gene is TRBV20-1, the J gene TRBJ1-1; tentative D call: TRBD1 (5 bases). Germline lookup yields CDR1 DFQATT and CDR2 SNEGSKA (reference sequence). V shed 3 bases and J shed 3 bases, with 8 bases lying between them. This CDR3 region has 12 residues. In DNA form, the CDR3 reads TGCAGTGCTAGCAGGGATTACACTGAAGCTTTCTTT. Its protein is CSASRDYTEAFF.

This clonotype was found a few times. The V call is TRBV29-1, the J call TRBJ2-7; weak D call: TRBD1 (6 bases). CDR1 and CDR2 from the germline V gene are SQVTM and ANQGSEA. V lost 1 base, J lost 2 bases, and 9 bases lay in between. The CDR3 loop spans 13 amino acids. CDR3 residues: CSVEGRGTYEQYF. The CDR3 coding sequence is TGCAGCGTTGAAGGCAGGGGAACCTACGAGCAGTACTTC.

The chain carries TRBV11-2 and TRBJ2-5; possibly TRBD1 for D (5 bases). In germline, CDR1 is SGHAT, CDR2 FQNNGV. Deletions cut 1 base from V and 1 base from J, with 7 bases between. The CDR3 sequence is 14 residues long. In nucleotides, the CDR3 is TGTGCCAGCAGCTTAGGACAGATCCAAGAGACCCAGTACTTC. This gives the protein CASSLGQIQETQYF.